This TCR beta chain was sequenced during a study of CD4 T cells in relation to SARS-CoV-2 and coronaviruses. Points from the study as a whole: In around two thirds of donors, memory CD4+ clonotypes crossrecognized SARS-CoV-2 and at least one common cold coronavirus spike. This crossreactivity analysis covered spike protein alone, no other viral proteins.

The germline CDR1 and CDR2 sequences are LNHDA and SQIVND (reference sequence). This CDR3 has 14 amino acids. Trimming cost V 7 bases and J 7 bases, with 17 bases left between them. With regard to this clone: As yet, its antigen is unknown.

Clones were sequenced by immunoSEQ multiplex PCR, and TCRdb holds only the in-frame ones, with some missing. The data show 50,000 to 70,000 clones, approximately 87% seen once. CD4+ T cells from unexposed donors were obtained before the COVID-19 pandemic (2011-2018). Naive and memory CD4+ T cells came from enriched cryopreserved PBMCs. This sequence originates from a human donor in good health. The genes are TRBV19 and TRBJ1-5; the D is unclear. Material: memory CD4+ T cells from PBMCs. CDR3 amino acids: CASTSRGSRQPQHF. In DNA, the CDR3 is TGTGCCAGTACCAGCCGTGGGTCGAGGCAGCCCCAGCATTTT.